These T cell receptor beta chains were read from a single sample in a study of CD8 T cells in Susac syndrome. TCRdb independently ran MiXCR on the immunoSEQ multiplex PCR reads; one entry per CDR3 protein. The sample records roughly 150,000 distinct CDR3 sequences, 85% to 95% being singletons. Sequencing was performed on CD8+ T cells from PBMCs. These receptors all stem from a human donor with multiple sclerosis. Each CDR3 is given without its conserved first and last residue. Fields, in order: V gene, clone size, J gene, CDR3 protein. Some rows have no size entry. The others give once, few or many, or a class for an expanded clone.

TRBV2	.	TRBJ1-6	ASRGQGRNSPLH
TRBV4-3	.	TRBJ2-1	ASSQDQKTVNEQF
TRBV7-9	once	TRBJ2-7	ASSAQEQPYEQY
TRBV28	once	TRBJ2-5	ASSPPGQETQY
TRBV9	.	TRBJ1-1	ASSSRTGRDTEAF
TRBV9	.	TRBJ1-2	ASSVADGGGGYGYT
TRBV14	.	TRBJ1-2	ASSALRWRDGYT
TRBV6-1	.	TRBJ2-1	ASSPLSGETSYNEQF
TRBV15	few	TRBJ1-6	ATSRDRGSNSPLH
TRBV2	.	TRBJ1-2	ASSESAVSYGYT
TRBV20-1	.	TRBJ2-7	SARPTGTGGRYEQY